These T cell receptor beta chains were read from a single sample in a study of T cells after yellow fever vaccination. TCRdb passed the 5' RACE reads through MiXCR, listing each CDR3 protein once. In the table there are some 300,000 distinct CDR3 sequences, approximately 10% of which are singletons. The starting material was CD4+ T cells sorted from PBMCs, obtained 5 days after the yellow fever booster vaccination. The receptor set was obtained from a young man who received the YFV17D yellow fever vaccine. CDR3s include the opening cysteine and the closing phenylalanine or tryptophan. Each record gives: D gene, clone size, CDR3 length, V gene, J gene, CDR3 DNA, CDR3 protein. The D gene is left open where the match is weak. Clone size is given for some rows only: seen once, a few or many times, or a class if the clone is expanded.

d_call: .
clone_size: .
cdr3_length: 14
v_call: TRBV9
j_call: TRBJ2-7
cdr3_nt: TGTGCCAGCAGCGTAGGCCAGGCCACCTACGAGCAGTACTTC
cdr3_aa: CASSVGQATYEQYF

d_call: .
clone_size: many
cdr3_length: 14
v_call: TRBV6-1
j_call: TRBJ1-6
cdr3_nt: TGTGCCAGCAGCGGACAGTCCTATAATTCACCCCTCCACTTT
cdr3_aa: CASSGQSYNSPLHF

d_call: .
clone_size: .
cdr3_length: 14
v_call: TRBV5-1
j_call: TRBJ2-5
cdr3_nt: TGCGCCAGCAGCCCTGGACGGTACCAAGAGACCCAGTACTTC
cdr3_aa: CASSPGRYQETQYF

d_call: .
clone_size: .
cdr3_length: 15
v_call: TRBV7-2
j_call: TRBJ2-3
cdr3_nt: TGTGCCAGCAGCTTACGGGTTTCAACTACAGATACGCAGTATTTT
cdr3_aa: CASSLRVSTTDTQYF

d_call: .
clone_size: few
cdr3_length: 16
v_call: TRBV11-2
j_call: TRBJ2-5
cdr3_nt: TGTGCCAGCAGCTCCTCAGGACGGAACCTGAAAGAGACCCAGTACTTC
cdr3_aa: CASSSSGRNLKETQYF

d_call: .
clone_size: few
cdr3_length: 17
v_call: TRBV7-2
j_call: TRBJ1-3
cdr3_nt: TGTGCCAGCAGCTTAGAAGCCAGGGGATCGGCTGGAAACACCATATATTTT
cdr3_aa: CASSLEARGSAGNTIYF

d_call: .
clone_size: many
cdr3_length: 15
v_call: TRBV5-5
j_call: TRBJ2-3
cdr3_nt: TGTGCCAGCAGCTTGCATGGCATCCTCACAGATACGCAGTATTTT
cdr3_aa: CASSLHGILTDTQYF

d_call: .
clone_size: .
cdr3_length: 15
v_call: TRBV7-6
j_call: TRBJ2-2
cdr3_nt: TGTGCCAGCAGCCCCCAAAGGAGTAACACCGGGGAGCTGTTTTTT
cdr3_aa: CASSPQRSNTGELFF

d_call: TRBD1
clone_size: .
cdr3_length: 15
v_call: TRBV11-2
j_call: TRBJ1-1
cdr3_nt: TGTGCCAGCAGCTTAGGGGAAGGGGGCGGCACTGAAGCTTTCTTT
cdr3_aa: CASSLGEGGGTEAFF

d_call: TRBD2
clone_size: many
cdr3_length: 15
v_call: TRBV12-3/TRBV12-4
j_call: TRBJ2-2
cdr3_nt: TGTGCCAGCAGCTTAGCGGGGGGGAACACCGGGGAGCTGTTTTTT
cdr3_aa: CASSLAGGNTGELFF

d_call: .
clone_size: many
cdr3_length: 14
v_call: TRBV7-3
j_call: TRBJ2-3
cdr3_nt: TGTGCCAGCAGACGGGACCCGAGCACAGATACGCAGTATTTT
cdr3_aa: CASRRDPSTDTQYF

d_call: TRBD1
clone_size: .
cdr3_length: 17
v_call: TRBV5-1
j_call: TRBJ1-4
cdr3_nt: TGCGCCAGCAGCCCGGGGACAGCACTTGCAACTAATGAAAAACTGTTTTTT
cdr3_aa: CASSPGTALATNEKLFF

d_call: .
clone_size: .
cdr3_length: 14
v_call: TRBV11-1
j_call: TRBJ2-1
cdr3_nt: TGTGCCAGCAGCCCGGACTATAACTCATATGAGCAGTTCTTC
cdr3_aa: CASSPDYNSYEQFF

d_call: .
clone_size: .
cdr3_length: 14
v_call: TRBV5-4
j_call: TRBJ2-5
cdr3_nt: TGTGCCAGCAGCTTGGTGGCAAACCAAGAGACCCAGTACTTC
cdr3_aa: CASSLVANQETQYF

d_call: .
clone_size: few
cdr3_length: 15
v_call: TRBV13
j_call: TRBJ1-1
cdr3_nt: TGTGCCAGCAGCCCCCGTCAGGGGAGGGCCACTGAAGCTTTCTTT
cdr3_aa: CASSPRQGRATEAFF

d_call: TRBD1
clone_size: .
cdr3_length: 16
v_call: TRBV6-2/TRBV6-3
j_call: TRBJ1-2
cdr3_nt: TGTGCCAGCAGTAAGCGCCAGACAGGGCGAGGGGATGGCTACACCTTC
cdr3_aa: CASSKRQTGRGDGYTF

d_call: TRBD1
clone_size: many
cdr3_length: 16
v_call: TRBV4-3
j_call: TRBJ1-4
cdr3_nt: TGCGCCAGCAGCCTAACAGGGGTCTCGGGTAATGAAAAACTGTTTTTT
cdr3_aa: CASSLTGVSGNEKLFF

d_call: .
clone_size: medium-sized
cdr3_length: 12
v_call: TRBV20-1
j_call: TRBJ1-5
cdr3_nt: TGCAGTGCTACCCCTAGCAATCAGCCCCAGCATTTT
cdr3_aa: CSATPSNQPQHF

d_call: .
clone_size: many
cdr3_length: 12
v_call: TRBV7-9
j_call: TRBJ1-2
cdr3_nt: TGTGCCAGCAGCTTAGAACAGGGCGGCTACACCTTC
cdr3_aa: CASSLEQGGYTF

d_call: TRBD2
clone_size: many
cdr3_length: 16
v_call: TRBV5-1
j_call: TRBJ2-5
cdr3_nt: TGCGCCAGCAGCCCCGGGACTAGCGGGGCCCAAGAGACCCAGTACTTC
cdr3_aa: CASSPGTSGAQETQYF

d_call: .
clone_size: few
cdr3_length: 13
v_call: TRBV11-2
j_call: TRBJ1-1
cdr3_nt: TGTGCCAGCAGCTCGGAGTTAAACACTGAAGCTTTCTTT
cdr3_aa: CASSSELNTEAFF